Each of the 6 T cell receptor beta chains below was sequenced from the same sample in a study of a mutant IDH1 vaccine in newly diagnosed glioma. Clones were sequenced by immunoSEQ multiplex PCR, and TCRdb holds only the in-frame ones, with some missing. The sample comprises 55,000 to 65,000 clones, roughly four fifths of which are singletons, and roughly 3.5% rests with the top ten. For these TCRs, the target antigens are not known. Described time point: week 11, during vaccination. In the vaccine, a single dose held 300 ug of the mutant IDH1 20-mer peptide, along with topical imiquimod. The input for sequencing was PBMCs, taken from a glioma patient whose treatment included an IDH1 peptide vaccine. These receptors were collected from a man aged 30 to 45 with glioma.

The rearrangement uses TRBV2 and TRBJ1-1; D ambiguous. This CDR3 contains 14 residues. V was trimmed by 6 bases and J by 0 bases, leaving 11 bases between them. Per the germline V gene, CDR1 is SNHLY and CDR2 is FYNNEI. CDR3 sequence reads: CASSLERVNTEAFF. CDR3 coding DNA: TGTGCCAGCAGCCTGGAAAGGGTGAACACTGAAGCTTTCTTT. The full variable domain, rest sourced from reference TRBV2 and TRBJ1-1, is EPEVTQTPSHQVTQMGQEVILRCVPISNHLYFYWYRQILGQKVEFLVSFYNNEISEKSEIFDDQFSVERPDGSNFTLKIRSTKLEDSAMYFCASSLERVNTEAFFGQGTRLTVV.

The CDR3 DNA reads as TGTGCCAGCAGTGCATATAGCAATCAGCCCCAGCATTTT. Its protein is CASSAYSNQPQHF. This rearrangement joins TRBV6-1 to TRBJ1-5; D not resolved. Germline lookup yields CDR1 MNHNS and CDR2 SASEGT. This CDR3 comprises 13 residues. The V end was cut by 4 bases, the J end by 0 bases, with 4 bases between.

This chain connects TRBV9 to TRBJ1-5; the match to TRBD1 covers 7 bases. Germline V gene lookup returns CDR1 SGDLS and CDR2 YYNGEE. The junction had 5 bases not matched to a gene; V was cut back by 3 bases and J by 5 bases. The CDR3 contains 14 residues. The CDR3 DNA is TGTGCCAGCAGCGCCGGACAGGATGATCAGCCCCAGCATTTT. Its protein product is CASSAGQDDQPQHF.

CDR3 loop: CASITPRENNQPQHF. CDR3 in DNA: TGTGCCAGCATCACGCCCCGGGAAAACAATCAGCCCCAGCATTTT. The V call is TRBV6-7, the J call TRBJ1-5; D remains ambiguous. TRBV6-7 is an open reading frame, and its role is uncertain. The length of the CDR3 is 15 residues. V was pared by 7 bases and J by 3 bases, with 16 bases between.

This clone has only one observation. CDR3 loop: CASRVTSGRAGDEQFF. Written as DNA, the CDR3 is TGCGCCAGCAGGGTAACTAGCGGGAGGGCCGGTGATGAGCAGTTCTTC. The rearrangement joins TRBV5-1 to TRBJ2-1; 13 bases align to TRBD2. Germline trimming cut 5 bases from V and 8 bases from J; bases unmatched to any gene: 10. Germline V lookup: CDR1 SGHRS, CDR2 YFSETQ. This CDR3 contains 16 residues. Drawing the rest from reference TRBV5-1 and TRBJ2-1, the complete variable domain is KAGVTQTPRYLIKTRGQQVTLSCSPISGHRSVSWYQQTPGQGLQFLFEYFSETQRNKGNFPGRFSGRQFSNSRSEMNVSTLELGDSALYLCASRVTSGRAGDEQFFGPGTRLTVL.

The rearrangement links TRBV5-6 to TRBJ1-5; perhaps TRBD1 as D (6 bases). The CDR3 totals 14 residues. Germline CDR1 and CDR2: SGHDT and YYEEEE. V lost 8 bases to trimming and J lost 2 bases, with 14 bases between them. DNA for the CDR3: TGTGCCAGTAAAGAACAGGGAGGCAATCAGCCCCAGCATTTT. As protein: CASKEQGGNQPQHF.